This record concerns one T cell receptor (beta chain) sequence. The source of the sample is a study of blood T cell repertoires in COVID-19. The CDR3 contains 18 residues. V shed 6 bases, J shed 0 bases, and the junction held 15 bases outside the gene matches. Germline V lookup: CDR1 SQVTM, CDR2 ANQGSEA. Clones were sequenced by immunoSEQ multiplex PCR, and TCRdb holds only the in-frame ones, with some missing. Among 64,000 or so clones, just over 90% were seen once, and the ten largest hold approximately 1.6%. The chain couples TRBV29-1 to TRBJ2-3; 10 bases match TRBD2. The sequence was obtained from a human donor in a cohort sampled during active COVID-19. Sequencing was done on a sample of peripheral blood. The CDR3 DNA sequence: TGCAGCGTGACCGGACTAGCGGAACGACGATTGAGCACAGATACGCAGTATTTT. Translation gives CSVTGLAERRLSTDTQYF.